This T cell receptor beta chain was documented in a study of blood T cell repertoires in COVID-19. Study information: Nucleic acid was either cDNA or gDNA, and it came from T cells, B-cell-depleted T cells, or PBMCs.

This CDR3 comprises 15 residues. Germline CDR1 is SGHRS and CDR2 is YFSETQ. V was cut by 2 bases and J by 3 bases, with 14 bases left in between. In the original workflow: Reference gene primer amplification gave estimated nucleated cell counts. Assay: immunoSEQ multiplex PCR; the TCRdb copy retains only in-frame clones and omits some. V, J and clone size derive from that table, while D and trimming were established from the DNA sequence. Of about 220,000 clones in the sample, more than 65% are singletons; the top ten hold 3% to 4.5%. The sequence derives from a woman aged 80 or older with acute or convalescent COVID-19. The chain recombines TRBV5-1 with TRBJ1-1; D might be TRBD1 (5 bases). The sample comprised peripheral blood. The CDR3 bases are TGCGCCAGCAGCTTCAGCAGGGTTCTAGACACTGAAGCTTTCTTT. It is translated as CASSFSRVLDTEAFF.